The rows below give T cell receptor beta chains drawn from one sample of a study of blood T cells in healthy people across ages. TCRdb used MiXCR to reprocess the 5' RACE reads, holding one entry per CDR3 protein. The sample yields roughly 1,500,000 distinct CDR3 sequences, around 36% seen once. The specimen sequenced was blood. The source is a woman younger than 45 in good health. The conserved cysteine and the conserved F or W are not part of the CDR3 here. Each record gives: clone size, V gene, J gene, CDR3 protein. Expanded clones get a size class; other rows say once, few or many, or leave the size out.

>NA|TRBV5-5|TRBJ2-7
ASSSNRGPAYEQY
>NA|TRBV6-1|TRBJ2-2
ASKSGPITGELF
>few|TRBV28|TRBJ1-5
ASSFLRERGQPQH
>NA|TRBV6-5|TRBJ2-1
ASSRLAGVKDEQF
>NA|TRBV5-1|TRBJ1-1
ASSPALGAGMNTEAF
>NA|TRBV7-2|TRBJ2-3
ASSRPGTSGGAMSTQY
>NA|TRBV4-1|TRBJ1-2
AISQDNLPTRTYGYT
>NA|TRBV27|TRBJ2-7
ASSLSTGEALYKQY
>NA|TRBV28|TRBJ1-2
ASSLYQELNYGYT
>many|TRBV5-1|TRBJ2-1
ASSKREIDEQF
>NA|TRBV7-7|TRBJ2-5
AVRDADQETQY
>NA|TRBV29-1|TRBJ2-7
SVEVTGDSYDQY
>once|TRBV4-1|TRBJ1-2
ASSQALLENYGYT
>NA|TRBV6-5|TRBJ2-7
ASSYSMARVYERY
>NA|TRBV6-1|TRBJ2-5
ASREAGGPAETQY
>NA|TRBV20-1|NA
SARGRGQQHYEQY
>NA|TRBV7-9|TRBJ2-7
ASSFRLAEHYEQY
>NA|TRBV7-9|TRBJ2-6
ASSLAPNSDYSGANVLT
>few|TRBV30|TRBJ2-3
AWSVSRGFGTDTQY
>many|TRBV30|TRBJ2-4
AWSWEGGQY
>NA|TRBV6-5|TRBJ2-3
ASSYRGGRGTDTQY
>NA|TRBV14|TRBJ1-1
ASSLLTQGQAF
>NA|TRBV12-3/TRBV12-4|TRBJ2-7
ASSFTGGSEQY
>NA|TRBV27|TRBJ2-5
ASSQRLAVQETQY
>NA|TRBV7-9|TRBJ2-7
ASSLAIGGHEQY
>NA|TRBV2|TRBJ2-1
ARGSTGPEQF
>NA|TRBV7-2|TRBJ2-5
TSSLMLAGRKETRY
>NA|TRBV19|TRBJ2-1
ASRGTIYYNEQF
>NA|TRBV12-3/TRBV12-4|TRBJ2-7
ASSLRRDRGREQY
>NA|TRBV4-1|TRBJ2-7
ASGQESAGPYEQY
>NA|TRBV7-9|TRBJ1-3
ASSPRQGLSGNTIY
>NA|TRBV29-1|TRBJ2-7
SVDSGGPSYEQY
>NA|TRBV4-2|TRBJ2-1
ASSQGSSGSINEQF
>NA|TRBV15|TRBJ2-7
ATSRDRGTSASYEQY
>NA|TRBV7-9|TRBJ2-5
ASSHGLFEGETQY
>NA|TRBV12-3/TRBV12-4|TRBJ2-1
ASRGSSPLTEQF
>few|TRBV28|TRBJ1-2
ASSPPGQGVWYGYT
>NA|TRBV20-1|TRBJ2-7
SARGPRSSYEQY
>NA|TRBV6-2/TRBV6-3|TRBJ1-2
ASRPSGVWNYGYT
>NA|TRBV20-1|TRBJ1-1
SARPSSGTHTEAF
>few|TRBV3-1|TRBJ1-6
ASSQTGRDSPLH
>many|TRBV5-1|TRBJ2-7
ASSSGSTAYEQY
>few|TRBV28|TRBJ2-7
ASTTPGQATSYEQY
>NA|TRBV7-2|TRBJ1-4
ASSPPEGKLF
>NA|TRBV2|TRBJ1-2
ASSYDEAAGYT
>many|TRBV7-8|TRBJ2-5
ASSLARGGQETQY
>NA|TRBV10-3|TRBJ2-1
AISESSGRVGGFSYNEQF
>few|TRBV9|TRBJ2-6
ASSVDADLSGANVLT
>NA|TRBV27|NA
ASSLEVTPGQIYEQY
>NA|TRBV3-1|TRBJ2-5
ASSQGGYRGQETQY
>many|TRBV29-1|TRBJ2-7
SVELATASYEQY
>few|TRBV10-3|TRBJ2-3
AISTIDSTSTDTQY